This T cell receptor (beta chain) derives from a study of cytomegalovirus exposure and HLA in healthy donors. General study points: Rare TCR sequences predominated, though certain public TCRs were found in many donors.

A note on this clone: The antigen is unknown.

Assay used: immunoSEQ multiplex PCR; TCRdb lists only in-frame clones, some missing. This sample has tens of thousands of clones, with 80% to 95% found just once. V lost 0 bases and J lost 6; bases outside the gene matches: 7. CDR3 length equals 16 residues. The germline V gene has CDR1 SGDLS and CDR2 YYNGEE. The J gene is TRBJ2-1, the V gene TRBV9; 9 nucleotides line up with TRBD1. Sequenced: PBMCs. This TCR derives from a young man in good health and CMV-seropositive. CDR3 nucleotide sequence: TGTGCCAGCAGCGTAGGGGGGACAGGGCGCCCCAATGAGCAGTTCTTC. Translating gives CASSVGGTGRPNEQFF.